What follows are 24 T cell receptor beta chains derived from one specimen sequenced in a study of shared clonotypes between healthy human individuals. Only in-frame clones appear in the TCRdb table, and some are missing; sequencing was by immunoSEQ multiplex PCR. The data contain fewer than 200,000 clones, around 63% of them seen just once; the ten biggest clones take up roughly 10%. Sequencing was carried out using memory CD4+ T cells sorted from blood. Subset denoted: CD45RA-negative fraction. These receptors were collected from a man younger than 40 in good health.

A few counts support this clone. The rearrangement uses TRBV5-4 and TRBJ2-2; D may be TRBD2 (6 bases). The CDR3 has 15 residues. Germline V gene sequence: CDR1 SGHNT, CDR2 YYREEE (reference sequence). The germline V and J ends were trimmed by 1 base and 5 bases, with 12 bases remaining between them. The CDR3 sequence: CASSLHSGRTGELFF. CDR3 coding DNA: TGTGCCAGCAGCTTGCACAGCGGGCGGACCGGGGAGCTGTTTTTT.

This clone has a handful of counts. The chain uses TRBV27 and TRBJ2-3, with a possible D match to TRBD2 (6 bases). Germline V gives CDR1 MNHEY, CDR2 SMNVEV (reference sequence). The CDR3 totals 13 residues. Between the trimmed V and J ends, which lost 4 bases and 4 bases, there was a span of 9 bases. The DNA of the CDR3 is TGTGCCAGCAGTTCCCGACTAGCAGATACGCAGTATTTT. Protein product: CASSSRLADTQYF.

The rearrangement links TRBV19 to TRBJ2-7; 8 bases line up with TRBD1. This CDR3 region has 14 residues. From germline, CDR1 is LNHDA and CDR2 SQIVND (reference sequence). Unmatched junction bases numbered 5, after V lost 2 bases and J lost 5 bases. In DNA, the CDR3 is TGTGCCAGTAGTATATCAGGACAGGGAGACGAGCAGTACTTC. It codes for CASSISGQGDEQYF. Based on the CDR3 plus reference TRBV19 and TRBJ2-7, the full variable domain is DGGITQSPKYLFRKEGQNVTLSCEQNLNHDAMYWYRQDPGQGLRLIYYSQIVNDFQKGDIAEGYSVSREKKESFPLTVTSAQKNPTAFYLCASSISGQGDEQYFGPGTRLTVT.

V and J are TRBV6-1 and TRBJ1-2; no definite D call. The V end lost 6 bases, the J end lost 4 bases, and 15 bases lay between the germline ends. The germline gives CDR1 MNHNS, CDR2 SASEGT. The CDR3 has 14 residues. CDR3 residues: CASRSTTYPYGYTF. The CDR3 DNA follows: TGTGCCAGCAGATCAACTACCTACCCCTATGGCTACACCTTC.

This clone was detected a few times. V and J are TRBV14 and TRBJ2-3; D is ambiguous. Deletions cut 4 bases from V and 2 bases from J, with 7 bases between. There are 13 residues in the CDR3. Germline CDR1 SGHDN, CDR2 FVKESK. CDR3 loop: CASSRRITDTQYF. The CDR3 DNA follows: TGTGCCAGCAGCCGCCGAATCACAGATACGCAGTATTTT. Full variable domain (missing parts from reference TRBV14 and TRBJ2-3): EAGVTQFPSHSVIEKGQTVTLRCDPISGHDNLYWYRRVMGKEIKFLLHFVKESKQDESGMPNNRFLAERTGGTYSTLKVQPAELEDSGVYFCASSRRITDTQYFGPGTRLTVL.

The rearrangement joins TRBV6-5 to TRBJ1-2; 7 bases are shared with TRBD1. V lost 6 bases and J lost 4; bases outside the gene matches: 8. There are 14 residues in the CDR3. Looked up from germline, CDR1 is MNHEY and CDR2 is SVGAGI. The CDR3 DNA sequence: TGTGCCAGCAGCCCGCAAGGGACAGTCTATGGCTACACCTTC. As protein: CASSPQGTVYGYTF.

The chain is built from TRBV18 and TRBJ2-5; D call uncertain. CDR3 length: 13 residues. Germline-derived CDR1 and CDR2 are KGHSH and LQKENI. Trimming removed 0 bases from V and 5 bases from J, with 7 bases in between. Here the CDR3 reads CASSPPLGETQYF. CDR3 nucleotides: TGTGCCAGCTCACCACCGCTCGGGGAGACCCAGTACTTC.

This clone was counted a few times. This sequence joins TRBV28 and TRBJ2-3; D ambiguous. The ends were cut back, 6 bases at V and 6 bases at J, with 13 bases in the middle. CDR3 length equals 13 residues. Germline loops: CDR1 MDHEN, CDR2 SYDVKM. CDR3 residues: CASSWTYRDTQYF. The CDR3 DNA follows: TGTGCCAGCAGCTGGACCTATCGGGATACGCAGTATTTT.

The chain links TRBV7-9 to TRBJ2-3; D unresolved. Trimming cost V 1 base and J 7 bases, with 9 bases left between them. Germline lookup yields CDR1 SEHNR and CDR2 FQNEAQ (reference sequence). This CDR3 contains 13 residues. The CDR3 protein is CASSLDSQNTQYF. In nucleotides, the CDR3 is TGTGCCAGCAGCTTAGACAGCCAAAATACGCAGTATTTT.

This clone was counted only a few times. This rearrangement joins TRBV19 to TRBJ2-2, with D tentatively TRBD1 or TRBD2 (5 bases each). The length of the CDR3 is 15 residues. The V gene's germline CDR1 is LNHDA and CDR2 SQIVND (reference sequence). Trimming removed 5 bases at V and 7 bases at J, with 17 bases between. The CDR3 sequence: CASSRDHAFGGELFF. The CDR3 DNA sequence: TGTGCCAGTAGTCGGGACCACGCCTTTGGCGGGGAGCTGTTTTTT. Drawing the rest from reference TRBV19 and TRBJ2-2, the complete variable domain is DGGITQSPKYLFRKEGQNVTLSCEQNLNHDAMYWYRQDPGQGLRLIYYSQIVNDFQKGDIAEGYSVSREKKESFPLTVTSAQKNPTAFYLCASSRDHAFGGELFFGEGSRLTVL.

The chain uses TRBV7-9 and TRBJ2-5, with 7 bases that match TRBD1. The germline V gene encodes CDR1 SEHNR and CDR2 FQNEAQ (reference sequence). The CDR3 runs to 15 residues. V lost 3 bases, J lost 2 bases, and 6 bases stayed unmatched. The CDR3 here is CASSFDRVPQETQYF. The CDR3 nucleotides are TGTGCCAGCAGCTTCGACAGGGTTCCGCAAGAGACCCAGTACTTC. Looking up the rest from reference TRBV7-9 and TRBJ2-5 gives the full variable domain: DTGVSQNPRHKITKRGQNVTFRCDPISEHNRLYWYRQTLGQGPEFLTYFQNEAQLEKSRLLSDRFSAERPKGSFSTLEIQRTEQGDSAMYLCASSFDRVPQETQYFGPGTRLLVL.

The CDR3 DNA reads as TGTGCCAGCAGCCAAGGAGACGGGACAGATACGCAGTATTTT. Its translation is CASSQGDGTDTQYF. This chain uses TRBV4-2 with TRBJ2-3, with D uncertain. CDR3 length: 14 residues. V gave up 1 base and J gave up 3 bases, with 8 bases separating them. Germline CDR1 is LGHNA and CDR2 is YNFKEQ.

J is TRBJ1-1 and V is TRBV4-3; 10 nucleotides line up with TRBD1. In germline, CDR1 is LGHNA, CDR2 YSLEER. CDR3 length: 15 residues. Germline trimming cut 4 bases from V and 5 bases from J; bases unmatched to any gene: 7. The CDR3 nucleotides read TGCGCCAGCAGCCTAAGACAGGGGGCTTGGACTGAAGCTTTCTTT. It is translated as CASSLRQGAWTEAFF.

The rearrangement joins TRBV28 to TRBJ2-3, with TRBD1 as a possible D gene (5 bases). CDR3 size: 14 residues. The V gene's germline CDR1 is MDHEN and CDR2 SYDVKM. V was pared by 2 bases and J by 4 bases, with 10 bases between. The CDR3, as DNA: TGTGCCAGCAGTTTAGTCCAGGGCCCAGATACGCAGTATTTT. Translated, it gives CASSLVQGPDTQYF.

The CDR3 sequence is CASSPNPGTAQETQYF. The CDR3 coding sequence is TGTGCCAGCAGCCCGAACCCCGGGACAGCTCAAGAGACCCAGTACTTC. The rearrangement links TRBV5-5 to TRBJ2-5; 7 bases line up with TRBD1. Trimming took 4 bases from V and 2 from J; bases not matched to a gene: 11. The CDR3 sequence is 16 residues long. Germline values: CDR1 SGHKS, CDR2 YYEKEE (reference sequence).

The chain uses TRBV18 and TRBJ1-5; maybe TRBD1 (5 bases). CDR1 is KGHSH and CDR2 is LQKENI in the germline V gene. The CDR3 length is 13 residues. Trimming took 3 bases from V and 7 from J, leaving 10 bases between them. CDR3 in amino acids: CASSPRDDQPQHF. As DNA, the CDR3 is TGTGCCAGCTCACCTCGGGACGACCAGCCCCAGCATTTT. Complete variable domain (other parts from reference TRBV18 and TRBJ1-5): NAGVMQNPRHLVRRRGQEARLRCSPMKGHSHVYWYRQLPEEGLKFMVYLQKENIIDESGMPKERFSAEFPKEGPSILRIQQVVRGDSAAYFCASSPRDDQPQHFGDGTRLSIL.

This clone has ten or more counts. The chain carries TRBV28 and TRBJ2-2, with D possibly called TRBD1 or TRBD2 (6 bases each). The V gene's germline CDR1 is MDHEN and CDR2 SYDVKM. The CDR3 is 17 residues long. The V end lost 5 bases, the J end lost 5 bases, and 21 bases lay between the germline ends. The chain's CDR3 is CASSLPGAQTGTGELFF. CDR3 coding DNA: TGTGCCAGCAGTCTTCCGGGGGCCCAGACGGGAACCGGGGAGCTGTTTTTT.

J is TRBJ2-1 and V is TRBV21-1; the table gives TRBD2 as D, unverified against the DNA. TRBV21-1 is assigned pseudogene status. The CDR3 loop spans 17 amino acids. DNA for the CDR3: TGTGCCAGCAGCTTTCGGAGACGACTAGCGGGAGGAGGTGAGCAGTTCTTC. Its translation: CASSFRRRLAGGGEQFF.

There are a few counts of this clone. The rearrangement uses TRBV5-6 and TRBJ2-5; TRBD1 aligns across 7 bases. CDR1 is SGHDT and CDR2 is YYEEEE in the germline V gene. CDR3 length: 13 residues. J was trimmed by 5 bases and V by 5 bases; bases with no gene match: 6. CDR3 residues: CASRMTGRETQYF. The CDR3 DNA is TGTGCCAGCAGAATGACAGGGCGGGAGACCCAGTACTTC. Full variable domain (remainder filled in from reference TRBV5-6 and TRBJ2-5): DAGVTQSPTHLIKTRGQQVTLRCSPKSGHDTVSWYQQALGQGPQFIFQYYEEEERQRGNFPDRFSGHQFPNYSSELNVNALLLGDSALYLCASRMTGRETQYFGPGTRLLVL.

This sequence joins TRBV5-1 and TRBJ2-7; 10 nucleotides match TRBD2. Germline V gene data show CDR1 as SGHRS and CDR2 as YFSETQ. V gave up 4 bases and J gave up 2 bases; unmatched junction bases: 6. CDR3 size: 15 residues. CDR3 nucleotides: TGCGCCAGCAGCAGGACTAGCGGAAAGACCTACGAGCAGTACTTC. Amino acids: CASSRTSGKTYEQYF.

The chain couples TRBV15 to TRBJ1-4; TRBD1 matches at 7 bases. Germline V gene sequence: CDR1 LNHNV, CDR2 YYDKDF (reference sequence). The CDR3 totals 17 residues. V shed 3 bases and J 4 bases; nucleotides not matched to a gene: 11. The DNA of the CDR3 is TGTGCCACCAGCAGTGATTTGCGAGGGGGCTTTAATGAAAAACTGTTTTTT. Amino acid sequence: CATSSDLRGGFNEKLFF.

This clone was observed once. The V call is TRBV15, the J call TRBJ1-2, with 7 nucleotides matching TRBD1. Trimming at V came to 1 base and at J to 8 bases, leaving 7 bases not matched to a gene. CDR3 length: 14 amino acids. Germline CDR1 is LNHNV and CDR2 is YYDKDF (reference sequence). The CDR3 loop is CATSRGDRGTGYTF. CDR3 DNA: TGTGCCACCAGCAGAGGGGACAGAGGGACGGGCTACACCTTC. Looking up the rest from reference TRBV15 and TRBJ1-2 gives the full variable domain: DAMVIQNPRYQVTQFGKPVTLSCSQTLNHNVMYWYQQKSSQAPKLLFHYYDKDFNNEADTPDNFQSRRPNTSFCFLDIRSPGLGDTAMYLCATSRGDRGTGYTFGSGTRLTVV.

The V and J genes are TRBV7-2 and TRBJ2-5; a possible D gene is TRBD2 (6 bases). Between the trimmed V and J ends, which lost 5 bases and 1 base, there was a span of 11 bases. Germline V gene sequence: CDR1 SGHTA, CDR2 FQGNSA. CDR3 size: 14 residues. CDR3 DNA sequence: TGTGCCAGCAGCCGCACTAGCAGCCAAGAGACCCAGTACTTC. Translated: CASSRTSSQETQYF. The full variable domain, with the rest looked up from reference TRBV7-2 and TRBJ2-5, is GAGVSQSPSNKVTEKGKDVELRCDPISGHTALYWYRQSLGQGLEFLIYFQGNSAPDKSGLPSDRFSAERTGGSVSTLTIQRTQQEDSAVYLCASSRTSSQETQYFGPGTRLLVL.

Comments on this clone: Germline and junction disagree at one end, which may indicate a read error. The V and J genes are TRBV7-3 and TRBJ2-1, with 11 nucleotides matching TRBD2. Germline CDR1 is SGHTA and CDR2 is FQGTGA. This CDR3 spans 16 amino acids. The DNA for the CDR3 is TGTGCCAGCAGCATAACTAGCGGGGGCTCCTACAATGAGCAGTTCTTC. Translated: CASSITSGGSYNEQFF. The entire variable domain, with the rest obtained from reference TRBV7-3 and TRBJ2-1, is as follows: GAGVSQTPSNKVTEKGKYVELRCDPISGHTALYWYRQSLGQGPEFLIYFQGTGAADDSGLPNDRFFAVRPEGSVSTLKIQRTERGDSAVYLCASSITSGGSYNEQFFGPGTRLTVL.